The sample holds one count of the clone carrying this TCR beta chain. These data originate in a study of blood T cell repertoires in COVID-19. Overall study context: Sites across the United States, Italy and Spain contributed samples from acute and convalescent COVID-19. From T cells, B-cell-depleted T cells, or PBMCs came the material, which was cDNA or gDNA.

Germline V gene sequence: CDR1 SGHVS, CDR2 FQNEAQ. This CDR3 region has 14 residues. Trimming took off 2 bases at V and 8 bases at J, with 13 bases between the two ends. Study processing details: Nucleated cell counts were estimated from reference gene primer amplification. TCRdb's copy holds only in-frame clones and misses some; the assay was immunoSEQ multiplex PCR. The V and J calls and clone size come from that table; D and trimming were worked out from the DNA. There are 200,000 to 250,000 clones in the sample; 80% to 90% occur only once, and over 2.5% lies in the top ten. The V call is TRBV7-8, the J call TRBJ2-1; D not certain. The sample taken for sequencing was peripheral blood. This TCR came from a man aged 50 or older who had recovered from COVID-19. The CDR3 nucleotides are TGTGCCAGCAGCTTACGCACTACCGGCGATGAGCAGTTCTTC. Translation: CASSLRTTGDEQFF.